A single T cell receptor beta chain is shown here with its context. No antigen is known for it. The CDR3 has 13 residues. V was pared by 1 base and J by 6 bases, with 10 bases between. Germline CDR1 and CDR2: SEHNR and FQNEAQ (reference sequence). This record belongs to a study of OX40 agonist ivuxolimab in advanced cancers. About the research overall: Mean age around 60 years, range about 20 to 85; 82.7% male. A partial response was reached by three patients: one with hepatocellular carcinoma and two with cutaneous melanoma.

Autoimmune disease history or systemic immunosuppression was exclusionary. General study findings and limits: More expanded clones were seen, on average, in CD8+ T cells than in CD4+.

The assay was immunoSEQ multiplex PCR, and TCRdb's table has in-frame clones only and misses some. The sample has 45,000 to 65,000 clones, roughly four fifths seen once; the top ten hold roughly 0.69%. This chain connects TRBV7-9 to TRBJ2-7, with D maybe TRBD2 (5 bases). The sample in question was CD4+ or CD8+ T cells sorted from blood, obtained in a trial of the OX40 agonist ivuxolimab. The sequence came from an adult with an advanced solid tumor such as melanoma, head and neck, liver or kidney cancer. The CDR3 spells CASSLGGTSEQYF. DNA of the CDR3: TGTGCCAGCAGCTTAGGGGGTACTAGCGAGCAGTACTTC.